The 23 T cell receptor beta chains presented below share a single source sample, sequenced in a study of cytomegalovirus exposure and HLA in healthy donors. The study ran its PCR with 60 Vbeta and 13 Jbeta primers. Assay: immunoSEQ multiplex PCR; the TCRdb copy retains only in-frame clones and omits some. The sample lists more than 250,000 clones; around 90% were seen once. Sequenced sample: PBMCs. Receptors originate from a woman aged 18 to 35 in good health and CMV-seronegative.

The CDR3 DNA is TGTGCCAGCAAACCCGGGGGGGCCTACGAGCAGTACTTC. It encodes CASKPGGAYEQYF. V gene TRBV6-1 combines with J gene TRBJ2-7, with TRBD2 matching 8 bases. The V segment lost 7 bases and the J segment 2 bases; nucleotides outside the gene matches: 4. This CDR3 contains 13 residues. Germline CDR1 and CDR2: MNHNS and SASEGT.

The chain recombines TRBV15 with TRBJ1-1; D might be TRBD1 (6 bases). Germline V gene lookup returns CDR1 LNHNV and CDR2 YYDKDF (reference sequence). CDR3 length: 15 amino acids. With 1 base removed from V and 1 base from J, the gap between germline ends came to 10 bases. The CDR3 DNA sequence: TGTGCCACCAGCAGAGCGGACAGACGGAACACTGAAGCTTTCTTT. Translating gives CATSRADRRNTEAFF.

The chain couples TRBV29-1 to TRBJ2-3; TRBD2 matches at 9 bases. Germline V lookup: CDR1 SQVTM, CDR2 ANQGSEA. The CDR3 is made up of 13 amino acids. V trimming: 7 bases; J trimming: 3 bases; junction bases outside the gene matches: 5. CDR3 nucleotides: TGCAGCGCCGCGGGGGGGCGGACAGATACGCAGTATTTT. Encoded protein: CSAAGGRTDTQYF.

V gene TRBV2 combines with J gene TRBJ1-5; D is unresolved. Trimming shortened V by 5 bases and J by 2 bases, and 19 bases separated the two germline ends. This CDR3 is built from 17 residues. CDR1 and CDR2 (germline): SNHLY, FYNNEI. CDR3: CASSSPPGGGGNQPQHF. The CDR3 DNA follows: TGTGCCAGCAGTTCACCTCCCGGTGGAGGAGGCAATCAGCCCCAGCATTTT.

The chain recombines TRBV19 with TRBJ1-2, with D perhaps TRBD1 (5 bases). Germline lookup yields CDR1 LNHDA and CDR2 SQIVND (reference sequence). The CDR3 is 14 amino acids. The V end lost 8 bases, the J end lost 6 bases, and 19 bases lay between the germline ends. The CDR3 here is CASSLRGKVNGYTF. The CDR3 DNA follows: TGTGCCAGTTCCCTTAGGGGCAAGGTAAATGGCTACACCTTC.

CDR3 nucleotides: TGTGCCAGCAGCCTATACCATGACAGCTTCATAACGAACACCGGGGAGCTGTTTTTT. Translated, it gives CASSLYHDSFITNTGELFF. This chain joins TRBV27 and TRBJ2-2; D possibly corresponds to TRBD1 (5 bases). In germline, CDR1 is MNHEY, CDR2 SMNVEV (reference sequence). Between the trimmed V and J ends, which lost 6 bases and 0 bases, there was a span of 23 bases. The CDR3 consists of 19 residues.

V usage is TRBV5-1 and J usage is TRBJ2-1; TRBD2 matches at 10 bases. J was trimmed by 0 bases and V by 4 bases; bases with no gene match: 10. This CDR3 is built from 18 residues. Germline V lookup: CDR1 SGHRS, CDR2 YFSETQ. CDR3 protein: CASSPRVLAGSSYNEQFF. The CDR3 DNA reads as TGCGCCAGCAGCCCGAGGGTACTAGCGGGGAGCTCCTACAATGAGCAGTTCTTC.

This chain uses TRBV11-2 with TRBJ1-2, with D possibly TRBD1 on 6 matching bases. Germline V gene lookup returns CDR1 SGHAT and CDR2 FQNNGV. The CDR3 has 18 amino acids. Deletions cut 1 base from V and 4 bases from J, with 22 bases between. This CDR3 is CASSLGSRTADYPYGYTF. The CDR3 DNA reads TGTGCCAGCAGCTTAGGGTCTCGGACAGCCGATTACCCCTATGGCTACACCTTC.

This clone was counted only a few times. The V gene is TRBV6-4, the J gene TRBJ2-3; 10 bases align to TRBD2. This CDR3 has 16 residues. With 0 bases clipped from V and 5 bases from J, the junction kept 5 bases outside the gene matches. Germline CDR1 MRHNA, CDR2 SNTAGT. The CDR3 region is CASSDSMSGGVDTQYF. The CDR3 DNA reads TGTGCCAGCAGTGACTCGATGAGCGGGGGGGTAGATACGCAGTATTTT.

The chain is built from TRBV7-3 and TRBJ2-1; D not resolved. Trimming took off 3 bases at V and 4 bases at J, with 7 bases between the two ends. Germline-derived CDR1 and CDR2 are SGHTA and FQGTGA. This CDR3 region has 13 residues. The CDR3 spells CASSFAVYNEQFF. CDR3 DNA sequence: TGTGCCAGCAGCTTTGCGGTATACAATGAGCAGTTCTTC.

V and J are TRBV30 and TRBJ1-6; D unresolved. The CDR3 length is 17 residues. Germline V gene data show CDR1 as GTSNPN and CDR2 as SVGIG (reference sequence). The ends were cut back, 2 bases at V and 0 bases at J, with 14 bases in the middle. CDR3 in amino acids: CAWSTARDPSYNSPLHF. The CDR3 bases are TGTGCCTGGAGTACCGCGAGGGATCCCTCCTATAATTCACCCCTCCACTTT. The whole variable domain, remainder taken from reference TRBV30 and TRBJ1-6, is SQTIHQWPATLVQPVGSPLSLECTVEGTSNPNLYWYRQAAGRGLQLLFYSVGIGQISSEVPQNLSASRPQDRQFILSSKKLLLSDSGFYLCAWSTARDPSYNSPLHFGNGTRLTVT.

The chain combines TRBV2 with TRBJ1-5; no reliable D call. The germline CDR1 and CDR2 sequences are SNHLY and FYNNEI. The ends were cut back, 5 bases at V and 4 bases at J, with 15 bases in the middle. The CDR3 is made up of 15 amino acids. The CDR3 DNA is TGTGCCAGCAGTCATGAATTCAGGAGGAATCAGCCCCAGCATTTT. Its protein is CASSHEFRRNQPQHF.

This clone came up a few times. The chain uses TRBV19 and TRBJ1-4, with D unclear. V was trimmed by 0 bases and J by 8 bases, leaving 7 bases between them. Germline V gene sequence: CDR1 LNHDA, CDR2 SQIVND (reference sequence). This CDR3 is 13 amino acids long. The CDR3 DNA sequence: TGTGCCAGTAGTATAGATCTACGCGAAAAACTGTTTTTT. Translated, it gives CASSIDLREKLFF.

This rearrangement joins TRBV19 to TRBJ2-3; a weak D match, TRBD2 (7 bases). V lost 5 bases and J lost 4, with 22 bases in between. The CDR3 consists of 17 residues. The germline gives CDR1 LNHDA, CDR2 SQIVND (reference sequence). The CDR3 reads CASSPFKRGGPPDTQYF. Written as DNA, the CDR3 is TGTGCCAGTAGTCCCTTTAAGAGGGGGGGGCCCCCAGATACGCAGTATTTT.

The chain combines TRBV29-1 with TRBJ2-7; the D gene is possibly TRBD1 (6 bases). The germline V and J ends were trimmed by 6 bases and 6 bases, with 18 bases remaining between them. The length of the CDR3 is 13 residues. Looked up from germline, CDR1 is SQVTM and CDR2 is ANQGSEA. The CDR3 here is CSVRQDPNVEQYF. The DNA of the CDR3 is TGCAGCGTAAGACAGGATCCCAACGTCGAGCAGTACTTC.

The chain's CDR3 is CASSVDRATNEKLFF. The CDR3 DNA reads as TGCGCCAGCAGCGTGGACAGGGCAACTAATGAAAAACTGTTTTTT. This chain uses TRBV5-1 with TRBJ1-4; TRBD1 aligns across 8 bases. Germline V gene sequence: CDR1 SGHRS, CDR2 YFSETQ. The CDR3 sequence is 15 residues long. After removal of 4 bases from V and 0 bases from J, the junction contained 2 bases not matched to a gene.

The chain combines TRBV11-2 with TRBJ1-2; tentatively, D is TRBD1 (6 bases). CDR1 and CDR2 from the germline V gene are SGHAT and FQNNGV. The CDR3 spans 12 residues. Trimming removed 5 bases from V and 12 bases from J, with 16 bases in between. CDR3 sequence reads: CASSPRTEGNTF. The CDR3 region has the DNA TGTGCCAGCAGCCCGCGGACAGAAGGGAACACCTTC. The full variable domain, rest sourced from reference TRBV11-2 and TRBJ1-2, is EAGVAQSPRYKIIEKRQSVAFWCNPISGHATLYWYQQILGQGPKLLIQFQNNGVVDDSQLPKDRFSAERLKGVDSTLKIQPAKLEDSAVYLCASSPRTEGNTFGSGTRLTVV.

The V and J genes are TRBV11-2 and TRBJ2-1, with 8 bases aligning to TRBD2. The CDR3 sequence is 13 residues long. Germline V CDR1 and CDR2: SGHAT, FQNNGV. The ends lost 11 bases at V and 0 bases at J; junction bases unmatched: 3. CDR3 loop: CAGRGASYNEQFF. The CDR3 DNA sequence: TGTGCCGGGCGGGGGGCCTCCTACAATGAGCAGTTCTTC. Combining the CDR3 with reference TRBV11-2 and TRBJ2-1 gives the whole variable domain EAGVAQSPRYKIIEKRQSVAFWCNPISGHATLYWYQQILGQGPKLLIQFQNNGVVDDSQLPKDRFSAERLKGVDSTLKIQPAKLEDSAVYLCAGRGASYNEQFFGPGTRLTVL.

The chain recombines TRBV2 with TRBJ2-3, with 9 positions matching TRBD2. The CDR3 spans 16 residues. Germline CDR1 SNHLY, CDR2 FYNNEI. The ends lost 1 base at V and 5 bases at J; junction bases unmatched: 7. The CDR3 region has the DNA TGTGCCAGCAGTGAAGGGGCTAGCGGGGCGCTAGATACGCAGTATTTT. Its protein is CASSEGASGALDTQYF.

The CDR3 nucleotides are TGTGCCAGCAGTCGGTCGGGATACGAGCAGTACTTC. This sequence encodes CASSRSGYEQYF. J is TRBJ2-7 and V is TRBV6-6; D perhaps matches TRBD2 (5 bases). Germline lookup yields CDR1 MNHNY and CDR2 SVGAGI (reference sequence). V lost 5 bases to trimming and J lost 4 bases, with 9 bases between them. The CDR3 sequence is 12 residues long.

The chain couples TRBV5-4 to TRBJ2-3; TRBD1 agrees at 7 bases. The CDR3 has 14 residues. Germline V CDR1 and CDR2: SGHNT, YYREEE (reference sequence). Trimming cost V 3 bases and J 2 bases; bases outside gene matches: 3. The CDR3 nucleotides are TGTGCCAGCAGCTCGGGACAGTTCACAGATACGCAGTATTTT. Its translation is CASSSGQFTDTQYF.

V and J are TRBV19 and TRBJ1-1; 7 bases fit TRBD1. After removal of 5 bases from V and 5 bases from J, the junction contained 11 bases not matched to a gene. From germline, CDR1 is LNHDA and CDR2 SQIVND (reference sequence). The CDR3 has 15 amino acids. The CDR3 DNA sequence: TGTGCCAGTAGTTCCAGACAGGGCGGGCGAACTGAAGCTTTCTTT. It yields the protein CASSSRQGGRTEAFF.

The gene calls are TRBV28 and TRBJ1-2; 8 bases map to TRBD1. V shed 8 bases, J shed 2 bases, and the junction held 1 base outside the gene matches. Germline CDR1 is MDHEN and CDR2 is SYDVKM. CDR3 size: 12 residues. DNA of the CDR3: TGTGCCAGCTGGGACAGGAACTATGGCTACACCTTC. Amino acid sequence: CASWDRNYGYTF.